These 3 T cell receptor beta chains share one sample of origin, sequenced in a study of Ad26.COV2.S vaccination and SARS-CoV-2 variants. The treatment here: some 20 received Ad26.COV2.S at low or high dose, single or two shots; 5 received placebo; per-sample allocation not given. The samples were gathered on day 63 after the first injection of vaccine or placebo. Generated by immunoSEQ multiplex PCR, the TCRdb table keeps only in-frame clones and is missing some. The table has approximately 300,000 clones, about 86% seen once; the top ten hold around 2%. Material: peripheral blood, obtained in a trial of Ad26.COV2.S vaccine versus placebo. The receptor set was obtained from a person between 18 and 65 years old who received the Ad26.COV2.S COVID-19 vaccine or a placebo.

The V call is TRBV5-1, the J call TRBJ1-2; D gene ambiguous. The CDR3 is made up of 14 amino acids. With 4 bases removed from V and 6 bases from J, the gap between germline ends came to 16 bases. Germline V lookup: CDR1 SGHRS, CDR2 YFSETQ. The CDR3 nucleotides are TGCGCCAGCAGCCTCACCCCCCACGAGGATGGCTACACCTTC. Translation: CASSLTPHEDGYTF.

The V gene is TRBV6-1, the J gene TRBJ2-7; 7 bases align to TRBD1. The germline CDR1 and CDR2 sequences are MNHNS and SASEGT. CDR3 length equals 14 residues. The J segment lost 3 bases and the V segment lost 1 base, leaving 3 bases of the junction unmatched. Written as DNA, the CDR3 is TGTGCCAGCAGTGAAGGGGGACAGCTCTACGAGCAGTACTTC. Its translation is CASSEGGQLYEQYF.

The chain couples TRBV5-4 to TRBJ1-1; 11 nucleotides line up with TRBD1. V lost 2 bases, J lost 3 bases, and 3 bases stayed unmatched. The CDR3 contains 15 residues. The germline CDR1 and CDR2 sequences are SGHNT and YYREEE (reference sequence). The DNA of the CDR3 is TGTGCCAGCAGCTTAAGGGACAGGGGGTACACTGAAGCTTTCTTT. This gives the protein CASSLRDRGYTEAFF.